Below, 10 T cell receptor beta chains from the same sample are listed, as sequenced in a study of a mutant IDH1 vaccine in newly diagnosed glioma (TCRdb year 2021). No antigen has been identified for these receptors. What this sample's time point label stands for: week 11, during vaccination. A 20-mer mutant IDH1 peptide at 300 micrograms in Montanide made up each vaccine dose, which was injected subcutaneously together with topical imiquimod. Library preparation was by the immunoSEQ multiplex PCR assay. TCRdb took over this immuneACCESS table, retaining in-frame rearrangements with V and J assigned. Such tables are incomplete; in checked studies, under half of the missing clones stem from an unresolved V gene, and the remainder is unexplained. The sample has 110,000 or so clones on record, 90% of them singletons. The biggest ten clones account for roughly 0.65% of the sample. Sequencing was performed on PBMCs, taken from a glioma patient whose treatment included an IDH1 peptide vaccine. All receptors come from a woman in her fifties or sixties with glioma.

The chain has TRBV5-1 and TRBJ2-7; 7 nucleotides match TRBD1. The germline gives CDR1 SGHRS, CDR2 YFSETQ. The CDR3 has 13 residues. V dropped 0 bases and J dropped 5; count of bases not matched to a gene: 2. The CDR3 bases are TGCGCCAGCAGCTTGGCCAGGGGGAACGAGCAGTACTTC. Its translation is CASSLARGNEQYF.

J is TRBJ2-5 and V is TRBV19, with 7 bases aligning to TRBD1. The closer fit of TRBJ2-7 to the DNA end suggests the J call may be wrong. CDR1 and CDR2 from the germline V gene are LNHDA and SQIVND (reference sequence). CDR3 length: 13 amino acids. For the CDR3, the DNA is TGTGCCAGTAGTCCGGGACAGACCTACGAGCAGTACTTC. It translates to CASSPGQTYEQYF.

The chain combines TRBV30 with TRBJ2-7, with 7 positions matching TRBD2. There are 14 residues in the CDR3. Per the germline V gene, CDR1 is GTSNPN and CDR2 is SVGIG (reference sequence). J was trimmed by 4 bases and V by 1 base; bases with no gene match: 7. The CDR3 bases are TGTGCCTGGAGTGGTCAGAACGGGAGGTACGAGCAGTACTTC. The encoded protein is CAWSGQNGRYEQYF.

V and J are TRBV7-8 and TRBJ2-1, with 11 nucleotides matching TRBD1. From germline, CDR1 is SGHVS and CDR2 FQNEAQ. The CDR3 is made up of 15 amino acids. The trim removed 5 bases at V and 7 bases at J, leaving 7 bases unmatched. CDR3 sequence: CASSQTRDRGNEQFF. The CDR3 DNA follows: TGTGCCAGCAGCCAGACCCGGGACAGGGGGAATGAGCAGTTCTTC. Complete variable domain (other parts from reference TRBV7-8 and TRBJ2-1): GAGVSQSPRYKVAKRGQDVALRCDPISGHVSLFWYQQALGQGPEFLTYFQNEAQLDKSGLPSDRFFAERPEGSVSTLKIQRTQQEDSAVYLCASSQTRDRGNEQFFGPGTRLTVL.

This sequence joins TRBV18 and TRBJ2-1; TRBD2 agrees at 7 bases. Germline V gene data show CDR1 as KGHSH and CDR2 as LQKENI. Losses at the gene ends were 0 bases for V and 8 bases for J; bases not matched to a gene: 10. The CDR3 totals 16 residues. The CDR3 DNA sequence: TGTGCCAGCTCACCACCCCCTCGCGGGAGAGGGGATGAGCAGTTCTTC. Protein product: CASSPPPRGRGDEQFF.

V usage is TRBV29-1 and J usage is TRBJ2-3; D gene ambiguous. Germline V gene data show CDR1 as SQVTM and CDR2 as ANQGSEA. This CDR3 has 13 amino acids. The germline V and J ends were trimmed by 0 bases and 8 bases, with 12 bases remaining between them. The CDR3 DNA reads TGCAGCGTTGAAGAGGTAGGCTCTTCTACGCAGTATTTT. This gives the protein CSVEEVGSSTQYF.

The chain employs TRBV30 and TRBJ1-5; D not certain. Trimming stripped 3 bases from V and 7 bases from J, with 13 bases between. The CDR3 runs to 13 residues. CDR1 and CDR2 (germline): GTSNPN, SVGIG (reference sequence). The CDR3 here is CAWSAVVGQPQHF. In nucleotides, the CDR3 is TGTGCCTGGAGCGCGGTGGTGGGACAGCCCCAGCATTTT.

CDR3 coding DNA: TGTGCCAGCAGCGGTCCGATCTATGGCTACACCTTC. Its protein product is CASSGPIYGYTF. The chain combines TRBV9 with TRBJ1-2, with no clear D. Germline V gene data show CDR1 as SGDLS and CDR2 as YYNGEE. The CDR3 is made up of 12 amino acids. The V end was cut by 3 bases, the J end by 4 bases, with 7 bases between.

The chain carries TRBV4-1 and TRBJ2-2, with 9 bases matching TRBD2. The V and J ends lost 1 base and 9 bases, in that order; junction bases with no gene match: 6. CDR1 MGHRA and CDR2 YSYEKL come from the germline V gene. CDR3 size: 15 residues. CDR3 amino acids: CASSQVAGDARELFF. The CDR3 DNA is TGCGCCAGCAGCCAAGTAGCGGGAGACGCAAGGGAGCTGTTTTTT.

The rearrangement uses TRBV30 and TRBJ2-7; D may be TRBD1 or TRBD2 (5 bases each). Germline V gene sequence: CDR1 GTSNPN, CDR2 SVGIG (reference sequence). The length of the CDR3 is 13 residues. V gave up 3 bases and J gave up 3 bases, with 12 bases separating them. This CDR3 is CAWSLRGVYEQYF. CDR3 bases: TGTGCCTGGAGCCTTCGAGGGGTCTACGAGCAGTACTTC.